These T cell receptor beta chains were read from a single sample in a study of control samples from healthy donors and cancer patients. Method: immunoSEQ multiplex PCR; TCRdb's copy keeps in-frame clones and lacks some. The sample yields 90,000 to 100,000 clones, around three quarters seen once. The specimen was blood. The receptors were gathered from a woman aged 25-40 years in good health. The CDR3 runs from the conserved cysteine through the conserved F or W. The D gene is left open where the match is weak. Part of the rows lack a size; the others show once, few, many or a class for expanded clones.

abundance | d_gene | j_gene | v_gene | CDR3nt | CDR3aa
once | - | TRBJ1-5 | TRBV7-5 | TGTGCCAGAGGGGTGGGGACAGTTATCTTTAGCAATCAGCCCCAGCATTTT | CARGVGTVIFSNQPQHF
- | - | TRBJ2-3 | TRBV12-5 | TGTGCTAGTGGAGGCAGTCCAACAGATACGCAGTATTTT | CASGGSPTDTQYF
- | - | TRBJ2-7 | TRBV18 | TGTGCCAGCTCACCCCTGAACGGGGGCTACGAGCAGTACTTC | CASSPLNGGYEQYF
- | TRBD1 | TRBJ2-3 | TRBV6-1 | TGTGCCAGCAGTGCTCAGGGGGCAGTTTCGTCAGATACGCAGTATTTT | CASSAQGAVSSDTQYF
once | TRBD1 | TRBJ1-6 | TRBV12-5 | TGTGCTAGTGGTCTACAGGGGGCGGGGTCACCCCTCCACTTT | CASGLQGAGSPLHF
- | - | TRBJ1-5 | TRBV19 | TGTGCCAGTAGTATGAGCTCTACGGGGAATAGCAATCAGCCCCAGCATTTT | CASSMSSTGNSNQPQHF
- | TRBD2 | TRBJ2-7 | TRBV5-1 | TGCGCCAGCGGTCAGCGGGGGTTCCCGGGGGAGCAGTACTTC | CASGQRGFPGEQYF
- | TRBD1 | TRBJ2-7 | TRBV3-1/TRBV3-2 | TGTGCCAGCAGCCAAGGATCTGGGACAGGGGGCTCCTACGAGCAGTACTTC | CASSQGSGTGGSYEQYF
- | - | TRBJ2-3 | TRBV29-1 | TGCAGCGTTGTCGGGACACGAGGGGTCACAGATACGCAGTATTTT | CSVVGTRGVTDTQYF
- | - | TRBJ1-2 | TRBV19 | TGTGCCAGTACGCCAGGGGCGGATGACTATGGCTACACCTTC | CASTPGADDYGYTF
- | TRBD1 | TRBJ2-7 | TRBV4-1 | TGCGCCAGCAGCCAAGGACAGGGGTTCGAGCAGTACTTC | CASSQGQGFEQYF
few | - | TRBJ1-5 | TRBV7-9 | TGTGCCAGCAGCGGGTGGGGGAGCAATCAGCCCCAGCATTTT | CASSGWGSNQPQHF
- | - | TRBJ1-2 | TRBV12-3/TRBV12-4 | TGTGCCAGCATTCAGGGGAACGGCTACACCTTC | CASIQGNGYTF
- | TRBD1 | TRBJ2-7 | TRBV7-6 | TGTGCCAGCAGCTTAGGATACCAGGGACAGGCCTCCTACGAGCAGTACTTC | CASSLGYQGQASYEQYF
- | - | TRBJ2-2 | TRBV30 | TGTGCCGTACGGGGGGCGACGAACACCGGGGAGCTGTTTTTT | CAVRGATNTGELFF
- | - | TRBJ1-5 | TRBV6-6 | TGTGCCAGCAGACTCCAAAATCAGCCCCAGCATTTT | CASRLQNQPQHF
- | - | TRBJ2-5 | TRBV29-1 | TGCAGCTCCCGAGGGGGGGCGCGGGAGACCCAGTACTTC | CSSRGGARETQYF
once | TRBD1 | TRBJ2-7 | TRBV14 | TGTGCCAGCAGCCGCCTAGGGGGCACGGGCTACGAGCAGTACTTC | CASSRLGGTGYEQYF
- | TRBD1 | TRBJ1-5 | TRBV3-1/TRBV3-2 | TGTGCCAGCAGCCATTCAGGGGGGCTTTATAGCAATCAGCCCCAGCATTTT | CASSHSGGLYSNQPQHF
few | - | TRBJ1-1 | TRBV30 | TGTGCCTGGAGTGTCAGCGGGAGAACTGAAGCTTTCTTT | CAWSVSGRTEAFF
- | TRBD2 | TRBJ2-7 | TRBV7-6 | TGTGCCAGCAGCTCTATAGCGGGGGGGAGCCACGAGCAGTACTTC | CASSSIAGGSHEQYF
- | TRBD1 | TRBJ1-1 | TRBV9 | TGTGCCAGCAGCGTGGACAGGGGAACTGAAGCTTTCTTT | CASSVDRGTEAFF
- | TRBD1 | TRBJ2-5 | TRBV5-6 | TGTGCCAGCAGCGTATACAGGTGGACAGGGGACGAAGAGACCCAGTACTTC | CASSVYRWTGDEETQYF
- | - | TRBJ1-1 | TRBV7-2 | TGTGCCAGCAGCGGTCGTCCGACCATGAACACTGAAGCTTTCTTT | CASSGRPTMNTEAFF
- | - | TRBJ2-7 | TRBV30 | TGTGCCTGGAGAAGTAGACTCACGGGAGAGCAGTACTTC | CAWRSRLTGEQYF
- | - | TRBJ2-3 | TRBV4-3 | TGCGCCAGCAGCCAAGATTTCCCGCTTGGTTCAAATACGCAGTATTTT | CASSQDFPLGSNTQYF
- | - | TRBJ2-5 | TRBV7-3 | TGTGCCAGCAGCCCTGGCAGGGGAGAGACCCAGTACTTC | CASSPGRGETQYF
- | - | TRBJ1-2 | TRBV19 | TGTGCCAGTATGGTGACTGGGGGCGGTAATGGCTACACCTTC | CASMVTGGGNGYTF
few | - | TRBJ2-7 | TRBV11-2 | TGTGCCAGCACCTCCCCAGACTCCTACGAGCAGTACTTC | CASTSPDSYEQYF
once | TRBD2 | TRBJ2-3 | TRBV7-9 | TGTGCCAGCAGCTTGACTAGCGGGGGCACAGATACGCAGTATTTT | CASSLTSGGTDTQYF
- | TRBD1 | TRBJ2-7 | TRBV6-2/TRBV6-3 | TGTGCCAGCAGTCAACGGGGACAGGGAGTACTAACCTACGAGCAGTACTTC | CASSQRGQGVLTYEQYF
- | TRBD1 | TRBJ1-1 | TRBV6-5 | TGTGCCAGCATCCCCAGGGGGGGCACTGAAGCTTTCTTT | CASIPRGGTEAFF
- | TRBD1 | TRBJ2-1 | TRBV5-1 | TGCGCCAGCAGCTACGGACAGGGCGAGAATGAGCAGTTCTTC | CASSYGQGENEQFF
- | - | TRBJ1-2 | TRBV5-7 | TGTGCCAGCAGCTACCCGGACAGTGAGGTGTATGGCTACACCTTC | CASSYPDSEVYGYTF
- | - | TRBJ1-1 | TRBV14 | TGTGCCAGCAGCCAATCCTTACTGAAGGCTTTCTTT | CASSQSLLKAFF
- | - | TRBJ1-1 | TRBV6-6 | TGTGCCAGCAGTCCAGGAAATGAAGCTTTCTTT | CASSPGNEAFF
- | - | TRBJ2-1 | TRBV7-2 | TGTGCCAGCAGCTTAGTGGCCGGGGGTCTCTACAATGAGCAGTTCTTC | CASSLVAGGLYNEQFF
- | TRBD2 | TRBJ2-3 | TRBV5-3 | TGTGCCAGAAGCCTTGGACCCTATAGCGGGGGGAGCACAGATACGCAGTATTTT | CARSLGPYSGGSTDTQYF